This T cell receptor (beta chain) was observed in a study of beta chain features in type 1 diabetes. Background on the study: All of the samples together had roughly 98 million sorted cells examined.

The CDR3 length is 14 residues. Germline V gene sequence: CDR1 SNHLY, CDR2 FYNNEI. V trimming: 6 bases; J trimming: 3 bases; junction bases outside the gene matches: 8. CD45RO/CCR7/CD25/CD127/CD95/CD27 separated CD4+ naive, central memory, regulatory and stem cell-like memory cells by sorting. In the case of this clone: What it binds is not known.

Expressed TCRB transcripts were sequenced because the entire RNA isolate underwent reverse transcription. The average output of naive, central memory and regulatory T cell samples was 3 million to 4 million reads. Sequenced by immunoSEQ multiplex PCR; TCRdb stores in-frame clones only, minus some. Of roughly 280,000 clones in the sample, about 23% were seen once. Study-wide results and caveats: People with Type 1 diabetes carried modestly yet significantly shorter TCRB CDR3s in all four CD4+ subsets.

This chain links TRBV2 with TRBJ2-7, with 7 bases identical to TRBD1. The receptor's source is a woman aged 25-40 years with type 1 diabetes. The sample was naive CD4+ T cells from blood. DNA of the CDR3: TGTGCCAGCAGCCCGGGACAGCCAGTCTACGAGCAGTACTTC. It yields the protein CASSPGQPVYEQYF.